This is a list of T cell receptor beta chains from one sample in a study of PD-1 blockade in classical Hodgkin lymphoma. Sequencing used immunoSEQ multiplex PCR; TCRdb keeps in-frame clones, though not all of them. The sample includes roughly 60,000 clones, 90% of them seen just once. The specimen comprised peripheral blood mononuclear cells (PBMCs), sampled at baseline. The receptors were gathered from a human donor with classical Hodgkin lymphoma. The CDR3 runs from the conserved cysteine through the conserved F or W. The D gene is left open where the match is weak. Size tells how often a clone was seen (once, few, many) or the class of an expanded clone, and some rows leave it out.

TRBD2	-	TRBV5-1	TRBJ2-2	TGCGCCAGCAGCCCTAGCGGGATGAACACCGGGGAGCTGTTTTTT	CASSPSGMNTGELFF
TRBD2	-	TRBV29-1	TRBJ2-7	TGCAGCGCCGAAATGTCTAGCGGGAGGAACTACGAGCAGTACTTC	CSAEMSSGRNYEQYF
-	-	TRBV2	TRBJ1-4	TGTGCCAGCAGTGAAGTTGAAAAACTGTTTTTT	CASSEVEKLFF
TRBD1	-	TRBV19	TRBJ2-6	TGTGCCTGTCTACAGGGGAGATCTGGGGCCAACGTCCTGACTTTC	CACLQGRSGANVLTF
-	-	TRBV28	TRBJ1-6	TGTGCCAGCAGTTTCCGGGGGTCACCCCTCCACTTT	CASSFRGSPLHF
-	-	TRBV19	TRBJ2-3	TGTGCCAGTAGTATATCCACTAGCACAGATACGCAGTATTTT	CASSISTSTDTQYF
-	-	TRBV2	TRBJ1-6	TGTGCCAGCAGTGTAGTACAGGATAATTCACCCCTCCACTTT	CASSVVQDNSPLHF
-	few	TRBV6-6	TRBJ2-7	TGTGCCAGCAGTTACTCGTCGAGCTCCTACGAGCAGTACTTC	CASSYSSSSYEQYF
TRBD1	-	TRBV6-5	TRBJ2-5	TGTGCCAGCAGTACCTCCGGGACAGGGGAGACCCAGTACTTC	CASSTSGTGETQYF
TRBD1	-	TRBV7-9	TRBJ2-5	TGTGCCAGCAGCTTGTACGGGACAGTGGACGGAGAGACCCAGTACTTC	CASSLYGTVDGETQYF
TRBD2	-	TRBV5-1	TRBJ2-1	TGCGCCAGCAGCTTGGGGCTAGCGGGCCTCAATGAGCAGTTCTTC	CASSLGLAGLNEQFF
-	-	TRBV2	TRBJ2-5	TGTGCCAGCAGTGAAGGGGGGTCGGGAAGAGAGACCCAGTACTTC	CASSEGGSGRETQYF
-	few	TRBV6-4	TRBJ1-1	TGTGCCAGCAGCTTACAGGCCTCGGGCACTGAAGCTTTCTTT	CASSLQASGTEAFF
TRBD2	-	TRBV7-6	TRBJ2-7	TGTGCCAGCAGCTCTCAGCTAGCGGGGAGCTCCTACGAGCAGTACTTC	CASSSQLAGSSYEQYF
TRBD1	few	TRBV2	TRBJ2-3	TGTGCCAGCAGTGAGGTGGGACAGAGCACAGATACGCAGTATTTT	CASSEVGQSTDTQYF
TRBD1	-	TRBV5-1	TRBJ1-1	TGCGCCAGCATGGAAAGACAGGGCGGAGTAGGCACTGAAGCTTTCTTT	CASMERQGGVGTEAFF
-	-	TRBV28	TRBJ2-5	TGTGCCACTAATAGCGGGGACAGGGTCCAAGAGACCCAGTACTTC	CATNSGDRVQETQYF
TRBD1	-	TRBV19	TRBJ1-5	TGTGCCAGTAGCAGGACAGGACAGGGGCAGCCCCAGCATTTT	CASSRTGQGQPQHF
-	-	TRBV2	TRBJ2-5	TGTGCCAGCCGGCACTTACTAGGACCAGAGACCCAGTACTTC	CASRHLLGPETQYF
TRBD2	-	TRBV7-3	TRBJ2-3	TGTGCCAGCAGCCGATCTAGCGGATACACAGATACGCAGTATTTT	CASSRSSGYTDTQYF
TRBD2	-	TRBV19	TRBJ2-5	TGTGCCAGTAGTCCCTCTCGGACTAGCGGGCAAGAGACCCAGTACTTC	CASSPSRTSGQETQYF
-	-	TRBV28	TRBJ2-7	TGTGCCAGCAGCCTCAGGAGCGGCAGCCGGTACTTC	CASSLRSGSRYF
-	-	TRBV27	TRBJ2-3	TGTGCCAGCAGCTCAGTGAGTTTTTCGGGCACAGATACGCAGTATTTT	CASSSVSFSGTDTQYF
TRBD1	-	TRBV2	TRBJ1-5	TGTGCCAGCCTTCAGGGGGGAACTAACAATCAGCCCCAGCATTTT	CASLQGGTNNQPQHF
TRBD1	-	TRBV29-1	TRBJ1-2	TGCAGCGTTGACCCACAGGGGGCATGGGGCTACACCTTC	CSVDPQGAWGYTF
-	-	TRBV7-9	TRBJ1-2	TGTGCCAGCAGCTTAGGCGCCCAGGACTATGGCTACACCTTC	CASSLGAQDYGYTF
TRBD2	-	TRBV7-9	TRBJ2-7	TGTGCCAGCAGCAACCTAGCGGAGAACTCCTACGAGCAGTACTTC	CASSNLAENSYEQYF
-	-	TRBV15	TRBJ2-5	TGTGCCACCAGCAGAGCGTCAGGGGCCCAAGAGACCCAGTACTTC	CATSRASGAQETQYF
-	few	TRBV27	TRBJ2-1	TGTGCCAGTAGGAAGAACAATGAGCAGTTCTTC	CASRKNNEQFF
-	-	TRBV4-1	TRBJ2-5	TGCGCCAGCAGCCATGGGGGGTCGGAGACCCAGTACTTC	CASSHGGSETQYF
TRBD1	-	TRBV5-1	TRBJ2-2	TGCGCCAGCAGCTTAACAGGGGGATTTACCGGGGAGCTGTTTTTT	CASSLTGGFTGELFF
-	-	TRBV2	TRBJ2-7	TGTGCCAGCAGTGGACAAAGTGACTACGAGCAGTACTTC	CASSGQSDYEQYF